These 26 T cell receptor beta chains share one sample of origin, sequenced in a study of blood T cell repertoires in COVID-19. Assay: immunoSEQ multiplex PCR; the TCRdb copy retains only in-frame clones and omits some. The repertoire holds 300,000 to 450,000 clones, roughly four fifths seen once, with more than 0.85% in the top ten. The sample was peripheral blood. These receptors all come from a human donor with acute or convalescent COVID-19. The donor label of this sample is uncertain.

This clone was observed a few times. This chain joins TRBV19 and TRBJ2-7; 9 bases are a match to TRBD1. V shed 5 bases, J shed 3 bases, and the junction held 11 bases outside the gene matches. CDR3 size: 16 residues. Germline CDR1 and CDR2: LNHDA and SQIVND (reference sequence). CDR3 nucleotide sequence: TGTGCCAGTAGTCTCCGTGGGACAGGGCCTTACTACGAGCAGTACTTC. Translation gives CASSLRGTGPYYEQYF. Based on the CDR3 plus reference TRBV19 and TRBJ2-7, the full variable domain is DGGITQSPKYLFRKEGQNVTLSCEQNLNHDAMYWYRQDPGQGLRLIYYSQIVNDFQKGDIAEGYSVSREKKESFPLTVTSAQKNPTAFYLCASSLRGTGPYYEQYFGPGTRLTVT.

Notes on this clone: This sample also contains other DNA sequences that code for the same CDR3. The rearrangement links TRBV2 to TRBJ2-1; TRBD1 might be the D (5 bases). The CDR3 runs to 13 residues. Deletions cut 2 bases from V and 4 bases from J, with 6 bases between. Germline values: CDR1 SNHLY, CDR2 FYNNEI. The CDR3 region has the DNA TGTGCCAGCAGTGAACAGGGATACAATGAGCAGTTCTTC. Translating gives CASSEQGYNEQFF. Based on the CDR3 plus reference TRBV2 and TRBJ2-1, the full variable domain is EPEVTQTPSHQVTQMGQEVILRCVPISNHLYFYWYRQILGQKVEFLVSFYNNEISEKSEIFDDQFSVERPDGSNFTLKIRSTKLEDSAMYFCASSEQGYNEQFFGPGTRLTVL.

The chain joins TRBV9 to TRBJ2-3, with 8 bases that match TRBD2. The ends lost 0 bases at V and 0 bases at J; junction bases unmatched: 3. CDR1 SGDLS and CDR2 YYNGEE come from the germline V gene. CDR3 length equals 16 residues. The CDR3 reads CASSVGGGQSTDTQYF. The CDR3 coding sequence is TGTGCCAGCAGCGTAGGCGGGGGGCAAAGCACAGATACGCAGTATTTT. The variable domain in full, completed from reference TRBV9 and TRBJ2-3, reads DSGVTQTPKHLITATGQRVTLRCSPRSGDLSVYWYQQSLDQGLQFLIQYYNGEERAKGNILERFSAQQFPDLHSELNLSSLELGDSALYFCASSVGGGQSTDTQYFGPGTRLTVL.

The CDR3 sequence: CASSPGGGNTEAFF. CDR3 DNA: TGCGCCAGCAGCCCTGGTGGAGGGAACACTGAAGCTTTCTTT. This rearrangement joins TRBV5-1 to TRBJ1-1; D is unresolved. The germline V gene encodes CDR1 SGHRS and CDR2 YFSETQ. V gave up 4 bases and J gave up 1 base, with 11 bases separating them. This CDR3 is built from 14 residues.

V gene TRBV7-8 combines with J gene TRBJ2-5, with D possibly TRBD1 on 6 matching bases. Per germline, CDR1 SGHVS and CDR2 FQNEAQ. The V end lost 5 bases, the J end lost 5 bases, and 18 bases lay between the germline ends. This CDR3 has 15 amino acids. CDR3: CASSLYGQPRETQYF. DNA for the CDR3: TGTGCCAGCAGCCTGTACGGACAGCCTCGGGAGACCCAGTACTTC.

The rearrangement uses TRBV19 and TRBJ1-2, with 7 bases matching TRBD1. Germline CDR1 is LNHDA and CDR2 is SQIVND (reference sequence). Trimming at V came to 7 bases and at J to 2 bases, leaving 7 bases not matched to a gene. CDR3 length: 14 amino acids. The CDR3 nucleotides read TGTGCCAGTAACAGGGGACCTTCCAACTATGGCTACACCTTC. Its protein product is CASNRGPSNYGYTF.

The V gene is TRBV13, the J gene TRBJ1-2, with a tentative D call TRBD1 (6 bases). The V gene's germline CDR1 is PRHDT and CDR2 FYEKMQ (reference sequence). V lost 5 bases and J lost 7, with 32 bases in between. This CDR3 spans 19 amino acids. This CDR3 is CASSRRRQALVTDGGGYTF. DNA of the CDR3: TGTGCCAGCAGCCGTAGAAGACAGGCTCTAGTTACAGACGGAGGTGGCTACACCTTC.

The gene calls are TRBV5-8 and TRBJ1-1; tentative D call: TRBD1 (5 bases). The ends were cut back, 4 bases at V and 0 bases at J, with 16 bases in the middle. Germline CDR1 and CDR2: SGHTS and YDEGEE. The CDR3 is 16 amino acids. This CDR3 reads CASSLTWGRLNTEAFF. CDR3 DNA: TGTGCCAGCAGCCTTACGTGGGGCCGACTGAACACTGAAGCTTTCTTT.

The genes are TRBV28 and TRBJ1-3; TRBD1 aligns across 7 bases. Trimming took 7 bases from V and 3 from J; bases not matched to a gene: 12. The CDR3 contains 16 residues. Germline V gene data show CDR1 as MDHEN and CDR2 as SYDVKM. The CDR3 here is CASTPRGRGFGNTIYF. The CDR3 nucleotides are TGTGCCAGCACCCCTCGAGGCAGGGGGTTTGGAAACACCATATATTTT.

This chain connects TRBV2 to TRBJ2-2; the match to TRBD1 covers 7 bases. The V gene end was trimmed by 6 bases and the J gene end by 3 bases; junction bases not matched to a gene: 4. Germline V gene sequence: CDR1 SNHLY, CDR2 FYNNEI. This CDR3 is built from 14 residues. The CDR3 loop reads CASREQGYTGELFF. The CDR3 coding sequence is TGTGCCAGCAGGGAACAGGGGTACACCGGGGAGCTGTTTTTT.

This clone was detected a few times. V usage is TRBV6-4 and J usage is TRBJ1-5; D is undetermined. Trimming pared 4 bases from V and 2 bases from J, leaving 9 bases between. CDR3 length: 14 amino acids. Looked up from germline, CDR1 is MRHNA and CDR2 is SNTAGT. The CDR3 DNA follows: TGTGCCAGCAGTGGCGAACCTGGCAATCAGCCCCAGCATTTT. Its protein product is CASSGEPGNQPQHF.

The rearrangement links TRBV7-9 to TRBJ2-4; TRBD2 is a possible D gene (6 bases). Germline-derived CDR1 and CDR2 are SEHNR and FQNEAQ (reference sequence). Trimming left V 5 bases short and J 5 bases short, with 16 bases between. The CDR3 is 15 amino acids. Here the CDR3 reads CASSEQTGTENIQYF. Written as DNA, the CDR3 is TGTGCCAGCAGCGAACAAACCGGGACTGAAAACATTCAGTACTTC. Based on the CDR3 plus reference TRBV7-9 and TRBJ2-4, the full variable domain is DTGVSQNPRHKITKRGQNVTFRCDPISEHNRLYWYRQTLGQGPEFLTYFQNEAQLEKSRLLSDRFSAERPKGSFSTLEIQRTEQGDSAMYLCASSEQTGTENIQYFGAGTRLSVL.

This clone is a singleton in its sample. The chain links TRBV6-2 or TRBV6-3 to TRBJ1-5; the match to TRBD1 covers 8 bases. Trimming took 5 bases from V and 7 from J; bases not matched to a gene: 4. Germline values: CDR1 MNHEY, CDR2 SVGEGT. The CDR3 runs 13 residues. The chain's CDR3 is CASSDRGPQPQHF. The DNA of the CDR3 is TGTGCCAGCAGTGACAGGGGTCCCCAGCCCCAGCATTTT.

V usage is TRBV4-2 and J usage is TRBJ1-1; D not resolved. Per germline, CDR1 LGHNA and CDR2 YNFKEQ. This CDR3 is 14 amino acids long. With 1 base removed from V and 5 bases from J, the gap between germline ends came to 11 bases. For the CDR3, the DNA is TGTGCCAGCAGCCAAGCGGAGGGAGAGACTGAAGCTTTCTTT. Amino acid sequence: CASSQAEGETEAFF.

Only a few counts were recorded for this clone. The rearrangement links TRBV23-1 to TRBJ1-1, with D perhaps matching TRBD1 (5 bases). TRBV23-1 is an ORF for which the function is uncertain. This CDR3 comprises 10 residues. Deletions cut 10 bases from V and 7 bases from J, with 10 bases between. The CDR3 nucleotides are TGCGCCACCAAGGGGTTTGAAGCTTTCTTT. It yields the protein CATKGFEAFF.

This chain connects TRBV3-1 (or the pseudogene TRBV3-2) to TRBJ2-7; 8 bases align to TRBD2. Per germline, CDR1 LGHDT and CDR2 YNNKEL (reference sequence). The CDR3 has 13 amino acids. The trim removed 4 bases at V and 3 bases at J, leaving 2 bases unmatched. The CDR3: CASSPGLGYEQYF. CDR3 DNA: TGTGCCAGCAGCCCGGGACTAGGCTACGAGCAGTACTTC.

The J gene is TRBJ1-3, the V gene TRBV30; D is uncertain. Germline CDR1 GTSNPN, CDR2 SVGIG (reference sequence). With 0 bases removed from V and 3 bases from J, the gap between germline ends came to 6 bases. The CDR3 is made up of 13 amino acids. The CDR3 spells CAWSVQIGNTIYF. CDR3 DNA: TGTGCCTGGAGTGTACAGATTGGAAACACCATATATTTT.

The chain links TRBV3-1 (or the pseudogene TRBV3-2) to TRBJ1-3; TRBD1 matches 7 bases. The junction had 7 bases not matched to a gene; V was cut back by 4 bases and J by 7 bases. The length of the CDR3 is 14 residues. Germline assignment: CDR1 LGHDT and CDR2 YNNKEL (reference sequence). As DNA, the CDR3 is TGTGCCAGCAGCCGAAAAGGACAGGTCAACACCATATATTTT. Encoded protein: CASSRKGQVNTIYF.

The chain is built from TRBV18 and TRBJ2-4; D gene unclear. Germline loops: CDR1 KGHSH, CDR2 LQKENI. The CDR3 totals 14 residues. The germline V and J ends were trimmed by 6 bases and 7 bases, with 16 bases remaining between them. Here the CDR3 reads CASSPQGVPNIQYF. The CDR3 coding sequence is TGTGCCAGCTCCCCCCAAGGAGTCCCGAACATTCAGTACTTC. The variable domain in full, completed from reference TRBV18 and TRBJ2-4, reads NAGVMQNPRHLVRRRGQEARLRCSPMKGHSHVYWYRQLPEEGLKFMVYLQKENIIDESGMPKERFSAEFPKEGPSILRIQQVVRGDSAAYFCASSPQGVPNIQYFGAGTRLSVL.

The sample holds a few counts of this clone. The chain employs TRBV3-1 (or the pseudogene TRBV3-2) and TRBJ1-4, with D possibly TRBD1 on 6 matching bases. The CDR3 is made up of 13 amino acids. With 1 base removed from V and 9 bases from J, the gap between germline ends came to 9 bases. CDR1 is LGHDT, CDR2 YNNKEL, per germline (reference sequence). The CDR3 region has the DNA TGTGCCAGCAGCCAAGTTCAGGGGAAAAAACTGTTTTTT. Its translation: CASSQVQGKKLFF.

The chain combines TRBV7-8 with TRBJ1-5; TRBD1 is a possible D gene (6 bases). V was shortened by 5 bases and J by 1 base, with 15 bases between the two germline ends. CDR1 SGHVS and CDR2 FQNEAQ come from the germline V gene. CDR3 length: 16 residues. The CDR3 reads CASSADTGLSNQPQHF. The CDR3 coding sequence is TGTGCCAGCAGCGCAGACACAGGGCTAAGCAATCAGCCCCAGCATTTT.

V gene TRBV7-6 combines with J gene TRBJ1-2; weak D call: TRBD1 (5 bases). Germline CDR1 SGHVS, CDR2 FNYEAQ. Trimming removed 5 bases at V and 4 bases at J, with 11 bases between. The CDR3 runs 13 residues. CDR3 loop: CASSPNQGYGYTF. The CDR3 DNA follows: TGTGCCAGCAGCCCGAACCAGGGCTATGGCTACACCTTC.

The rearrangement uses TRBV14 and TRBJ2-7; the match to TRBD2 covers 7 bases. Germline CDR1 and CDR2: SGHDN and FVKESK. The CDR3 has 14 amino acids. Trimming took 0 bases from V and 6 from J; bases not matched to a gene: 5. The CDR3: CASSQEWGGSEQYF. The CDR3 DNA reads as TGTGCCAGCAGCCAAGAATGGGGAGGGAGCGAGCAGTACTTC.

V gene TRBV28 combines with J gene TRBJ2-5; 9 positions agree with TRBD1. V was pared by 10 bases and J by 4 bases, with 13 bases of the junction left unmatched. The CDR3 runs 15 residues. Per the germline V gene, CDR1 is MDHEN and CDR2 is SYDVKM. Here the CDR3 reads CATARGTGIRETQYF. Written as DNA, the CDR3 is TGTGCCACAGCTCGGGGGACAGGGATACGAGAGACCCAGTACTTC.

The genes are TRBV30 and TRBJ1-5; no definite D call. Germline CDR1 and CDR2: GTSNPN and SVGIG (reference sequence). This CDR3 spans 13 amino acids. Trimming took 2 bases from V and 4 from J, leaving 9 bases between them. In DNA, the CDR3 is TGTGCCTGGAGTATCAGTTATAATCAGCCCCAGCATTTT. Translating it yields CAWSISYNQPQHF.

The chain combines TRBV4-2 with TRBJ1-1; D may be TRBD1 (5 bases). With 0 bases removed from V and 4 bases from J, the gap between germline ends came to 18 bases. This CDR3 contains 17 residues. Per germline, CDR1 LGHNA and CDR2 YNFKEQ. The CDR3 protein is CASSQDRGTPRGTEAFF. In DNA form, the CDR3 reads TGTGCCAGCAGCCAAGATCGCGGGACCCCGAGAGGCACTGAAGCTTTCTTT.